A selection of T cell receptor beta chains follows, all from one sample in a study of beta chain features in type 1 diabetes. The repertoire was sequenced with immunoSEQ multiplex PCR; TCRdb's copy has only in-frame clones and lacks some. Here the sample spans 640,000 or so clones, more than 12% being singletons. The sample consisted of naive CD4+ T cells from blood. These receptor sequences come from a man aged 18 to 30 with type 1 diabetes. Each CDR3 is given with its conserved first and last residue. Each record gives: V gene, J gene, clone size, D gene, CDR3 protein, CDR3 DNA. A D gene is named only where the DNA matches it firmly. Size values are once, few and many counts, or a class for expanded clones, and some rows have none.

>TRBV7-2|TRBJ2-5|-|TRBD1
CASSRGRQETQYF
TGTGCCAGCAGCAGGGGGCGCCAAGAGACCCAGTACTTC
>TRBV27|TRBJ1-6|-|-
CASSFLGHSPLHF
TGTGCCAGCAGTTTCCTGGGGCATTCACCCCTCCACTTT
>TRBV12-2|TRBJ2-1|-|-
CASRPTGLTIEQFF
TGTGCAAGTCGTCCCACAGGACTCACCATTGAGCAGTTCTTC
>TRBV7-9|TRBJ2-1|few|-
CASSPVNNEQFF
TGTGCCAGCAGCCCGGTTAACAATGAGCAGTTCTTC
>TRBV6-1|TRBJ2-7|-|-
CASSESPQLSYEQYF
TGTGCCAGCAGTGAATCTCCCCAATTATCCTACGAGCAGTACTTC
>TRBV7-3|TRBJ2-7|few|TRBD2
CASSPQAGPLSYEQYF
TGTGCCAGCAGCCCTCAAGCGGGGCCGCTCTCCTACGAGCAGTACTTC
>TRBV29-1|TRBJ1-1|-|-
CSVERGVNTEAFF
TGCAGCGTTGAACGGGGGGTGAACACTGAAGCTTTCTTT
>TRBV7-2|TRBJ1-5|-|-
CASSLALQSHGNQPQHF
TGTGCCAGCAGCTTAGCTCTCCAGAGTCACGGCAATCAGCCCCAGCATTTT
>TRBV30|TRBJ2-7|-|-
CAWSARAIYEQYF
TGTGCCTGGAGTGCCAGGGCCATCTACGAGCAGTACTTC
>TRBV28|TRBJ1-5|few|TRBD1
CASSYLGQGASQPQHF
TGTGCCAGCAGTTACCTGGGACAGGGGGCGAGTCAGCCCCAGCATTTT
>TRBV2|TRBJ1-2|-|-
CASLSRVPTDGYTF
TGTGCCAGCCTATCACGGGTACCTACGGATGGCTACACCTTC
>TRBV19|TRBJ1-5|few|TRBD1
CASSLGGQPPIAQHF
TGTGCCAGTAGCCTAGGGGGACAGCCCCCTATAGCCCAGCATTTT
>TRBV5-1|TRBJ2-1|-|-
CASSLANSDYNEQFF
TGCGCCAGCAGCTTGGCGAACAGTGATTACAATGAGCAGTTCTTC
>TRBV5-1|TRBJ2-2|few|-
CASSSQGLAGELFF
TGCGCCAGCAGCTCCCAAGGTCTCGCCGGGGAGCTGTTTTTT
>TRBV30|TRBJ2-7|-|-
CAWRRGRSSYEQYF
TGTGCCTGGAGACGGGGGCGTAGCTCCTACGAGCAGTACTTC
>TRBV29-1|TRBJ2-7|few|-
CSVATGEIYEQYF
TGCAGCGTCGCGACAGGTGAAATTTACGAGCAGTACTTC
>TRBV7-2|TRBJ2-3|few|TRBD1
CASSLTGADTQYF
TGTGCCAGCAGCTTAACAGGGGCAGATACGCAGTATTTT
>TRBV7-3|TRBJ2-5|few|-
CASSPRDSSAAQYF
TGTGCCAGCAGCCCACGCGACAGCTCGGCGGCCCAGTACTTC
>TRBV19|TRBJ1-5|few|-
CASSLIQGFLNQPQHF
TGTGCCAGTAGTTTGATACAGGGTTTTCTCAATCAGCCCCAGCATTTT
>TRBV2|TRBJ1-3|few|-
CASSTSTTGNTIYF
TGTGCCAGCAGCACAAGCACGACTGGAAACACCATATATTTT
>TRBV6-5|TRBJ2-7|few|TRBD1
CASSYAAGTDSYEQYF
TGTGCCAGCAGTTACGCAGCCGGGACAGACTCCTACGAGCAGTACTTC
>TRBV29-1|TRBJ2-2|-|-
CSVEAGRANTGELFF
TGCAGCGTTGAAGCGGGTAGGGCGAACACCGGGGAGCTGTTTTTT
>TRBV19|TRBJ2-1|-|TRBD1
CASWDRGPYEQFF
TGTGCCAGTTGGGACAGGGGCCCCTATGAGCAGTTCTTC
>TRBV28|TRBJ2-7|few|TRBD1
CASRTSGTGSYEQYF
TGTGCCAGCAGAACCTCCGGGACAGGGTCCTACGAGCAGTACTTC
>TRBV7-2|TRBJ2-1|few|TRBD2
CASSLVSAGSAHVEQFF
TGTGCCAGCAGCTTAGTCTCAGCGGGGAGTGCCCACGTTGAGCAGTTCTTC
>TRBV4-3|TRBJ1-3|few|-
CASSQGHRVSGNTIYF
TGCGCCAGCAGCCAAGGGCACAGGGTGTCCGGAAACACCATATATTTT
>TRBV5-6|TRBJ1-2|few|-
CASSLSNYGYTF
TGTGCCAGCAGCTTGAGTAACTATGGCTACACCTTC
>TRBV11-2|TRBJ2-5|few|TRBD1
CASSLDLGRGHRETQYF
TGTGCCAGCAGCTTAGATCTAGGCAGGGGGCACCGAGAGACCCAGTACTTC
>TRBV10-3|TRBJ2-4|many|-
CAIGGDVENIQYF
TGTGCCATAGGTGGTGACGTGGAAAACATTCAGTACTTC
>TRBV29-1|TRBJ2-7|-|TRBD1
CSVELQSQGDLYEQYF
TGCAGCGTTGAACTCCAATCACAGGGGGACCTTTACGAGCAGTACTTC
>TRBV5-6|TRBJ1-5|few|-
CASSSILNQPQHF
TGTGCCAGCAGCTCGATATTAAATCAGCCCCAGCATTTT
>TRBV12-5|TRBJ1-1|-|TRBD1
CASGLDRGHAEAFF
TGTGCTAGTGGTTTGGACAGGGGTCATGCTGAAGCTTTCTTT
>TRBV7-7|TRBJ2-3|-|-
CASSPNPRTDTQYF
TGTGCTAGCAGCCCGAACCCCAGGACAGATACGCAGTATTTT
>TRBV9|TRBJ1-1|few|-
CASSKAGRYGTEAFF
TGTGCCAGCAGCAAAGCAGGGAGGTACGGCACTGAAGCTTTCTTT
>TRBV5-1|TRBJ2-7|few|TRBD2
CASSSGLAGGSLPYEQYF
TGCGCCAGCAGCAGCGGACTAGCGGGAGGCTCCCTTCCCTACGAGCAGTACTTC
>TRBV15|TRBJ2-3|few|TRBD2
CATTQGRLAGTTDTQYF
TGTGCCACCACCCAAGGGCGGCTAGCGGGGACCACAGATACGCAGTATTTT
>TRBV18|TRBJ1-4|few|TRBD1
CASSPQSGTGNEKLFF
TGTGCCAGCTCACCACAGAGCGGGACAGGGAATGAAAAACTGTTTTTT
>TRBV30|TRBJ2-3|-|-
CAWSALGGDTQYF
TGTGCCTGGAGTGCTCTGGGAGGAGATACGCAGTATTTT
>TRBV19|TRBJ2-3|few|TRBD2
CASSIPAGGTDTQYF
TGTGCCAGTAGTATACCAGCGGGAGGAACAGATACGCAGTATTTT
>TRBV30|TRBJ1-5|few|TRBD1
CAWTGDSHQPQHF
TGTGCCTGGACGGGGGACAGCCATCAGCCCCAGCATTTT
>TRBV30|TRBJ1-2|-|-
CAWSVQVNGYTF
TGTGCCTGGAGTGTTCAGGTCAATGGCTACACCTTC
>TRBV28|TRBJ2-7|few|-
CASTSELPEQYF
TGTGCCAGCACCTCAGAGTTGCCTGAGCAGTACTTC
>TRBV7-2|TRBJ2-5|few|TRBD2
CASSLESGRKTQYF
TGTGCCAGCAGCTTAGAGAGCGGGAGAAAGACCCAGTACTTC
>TRBV30|TRBJ1-5|-|TRBD1
CAWSRQGQEPQHF
TGTGCCTGGAGTAGACAGGGGCAGGAGCCCCAGCATTTT
>TRBV18|TRBJ1-6|few|-
CASSPRDTISPLHF
TGTGCCAGCTCACCGAGGGACACCATTTCACCCCTCCACTTT
>TRBV9|TRBJ2-1|-|TRBD2
CASSAQREQQFF
TGTGCCAGCAGCGCACAGCGGGAGCAGCAGTTCTTC
>TRBV10-3|TRBJ2-7|-|TRBD2
CAISELAGRPAGGEQYF
TGTGCCATCAGTGAGTTAGCGGGAAGGCCCGCCGGTGGGGAGCAGTACTTC
>TRBV27|TRBJ2-7|-|TRBD1
CASSPAFGDSSYEQYF
TGTGCCAGCAGTCCAGCATTTGGGGACAGCTCCTACGAGCAGTACTTC
>TRBV7-2|TRBJ2-2|few|-
CAVAEQANTGELFF
TGTGCGGTTGCGGAACAGGCGAACACCGGGGAGCTGTTTTTT
>TRBV15|TRBJ1-4|few|-
CATSRVRGGSNEKLFF
TGTGCCACCAGCAGAGTGAGAGGCGGATCTAATGAAAAACTGTTTTTT
>TRBV30|TRBJ1-5|-|-
CAWSVWNQPQHF
TGTGCCTGGAGTGTATGGAATCAGCCCCAGCATTTT
>TRBV30|TRBJ1-1|-|-
CAWSILWAGKEAFF
TGTGCCTGGAGTATTTTATGGGCAGGAAAAGAAGCTTTCTTT
>TRBV7-2|TRBJ2-6|-|TRBD1
CASTTDREAGANVLTF
TGTGCCAGCACCACAGACAGGGAAGCTGGGGCCAACGTCCTGACTTTC
>TRBV7-9|TRBJ2-4|few|TRBD1
CASSLQGKNIQYF
TGTGCCAGCAGCCTACAGGGGAAAAACATTCAGTACTTC
>TRBV10-3|TRBJ2-5|-|-
CAISESMETQYF
TGTGCCATCAGTGAGTCAATGGAGACCCAGTACTTC